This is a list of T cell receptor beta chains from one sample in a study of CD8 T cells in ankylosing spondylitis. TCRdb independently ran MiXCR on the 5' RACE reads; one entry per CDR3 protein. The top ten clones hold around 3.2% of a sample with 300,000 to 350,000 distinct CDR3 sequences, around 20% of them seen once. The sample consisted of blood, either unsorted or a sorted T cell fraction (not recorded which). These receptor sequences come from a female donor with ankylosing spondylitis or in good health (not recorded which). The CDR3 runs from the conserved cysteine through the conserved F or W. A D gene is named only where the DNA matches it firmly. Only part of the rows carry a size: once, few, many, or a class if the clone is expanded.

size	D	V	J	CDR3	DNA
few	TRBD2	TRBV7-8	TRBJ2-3	CASSPGTSGHSTDTQYF	TGTGCCAGCAGCCCCGGGACTAGCGGCCATAGCACAGATACGCAGTATTTT
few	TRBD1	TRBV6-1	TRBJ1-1	CASRNNRGTEAFF	TGTGCCAGCAGAAATAACAGGGGCACTGAAGCTTTCTTT
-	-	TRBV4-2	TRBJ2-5	CASSQPRALETQYF	TGTGCCAGCAGCCAACCCCGGGCCCTCGAGACCCAGTACTTC
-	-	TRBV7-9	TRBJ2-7	CASRVTAGTRAYEQYF	TGTGCCAGCAGAGTAACGGCCGGGACGAGGGCCTACGAGCAGTACTTC
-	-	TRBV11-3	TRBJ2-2	CASSSREAGHTGELFF	TGTGCCAGCAGCTCCAGAGAAGCGGGTCACACCGGGGAGCTGTTTTTT
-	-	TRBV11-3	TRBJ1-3	CASSLVVGQAMGNTIYF	TGTGCCAGCAGCTTAGTAGTGGGTCAGGCGATGGGAAACACCATATATTTT
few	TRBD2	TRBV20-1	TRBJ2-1	CSAETFGLASYNEQFF	TGCAGTGCCGAGACCTTCGGACTAGCGTCCTACAATGAGCAGTTCTTC
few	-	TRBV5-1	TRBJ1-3	CASRATGSRNTIYF	TGCGCCAGCAGGGCCACAGGGTCCAGAAACACCATATATTTT
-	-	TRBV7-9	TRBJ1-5	CASSSWHF	TGTGCCAGCAGCTCTTGGCATTTT
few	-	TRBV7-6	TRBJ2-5	CASSLDLLETQYF	TGTGCCAGCAGCTTGGATCTTTTAGAGACCCAGTACTTC
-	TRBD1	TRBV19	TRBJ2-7	CASSFRTGGYEQYF	TGTGCCAGTAGCTTTCGGACAGGGGGCTACGAGCAGTACTTC
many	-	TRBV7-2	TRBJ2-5	CASSSVGETQYF	TGTGCCAGCAGCAGCGTAGGAGAGACCCAGTACTTC
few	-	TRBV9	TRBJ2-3	CASSVEEGDTQYF	TGTGCCAGCAGCGTCGAGGAGGGGGATACGCAGTATTTT
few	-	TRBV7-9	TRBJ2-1	CASSLGGRYNEQFF	TGTGCCAGCAGCTTAGGGGGACGGTACAATGAGCAGTTCTTC